One T cell receptor (beta chain) is described in this entry. In this sample, this clone turned up a few times. No antigen is known for it. No much larger clone is present one base from it, and per-base qualities are unavailable. The data originate from a study of beta chain features in type 1 diabetes (dated by TCRdb to 2017 to 2018). About the full investigation: Patients and healthy donors did not differ in mean age, gender distribution, total cell number or subset yield. A total of over 95,000,000 sorted cells were examined across all samples, and RNA yield correlated strongly with the number of cells per subset. In the study, TCRB repertoires of sorted circulating CD4+ T cell subsets from recently diagnosed type 1 diabetes patients were compared with those of matched healthy donors. Naive and central memory subsets were obtained from all 28 donors, but regulatory and stem cell-like memory subsets were isolated from only 8 patients and 8 healthy donors. Results the study describes overall, beyond this receptor: In all four CD4+ subsets, TCRB CDR3 length was moderately but significantly shorter in type 1 diabetes patients. Sequencing cDNA rather than genomic DNA could over-represent highly expressing activated cells, although activation and CD3 levels did not differ between groups. The naive, central memory and regulatory TCRB repertoires appeared to resemble one another more closely among patients than among healthy donors. At VDJ recombination sites, type 1 diabetes patients had fewer insertions and more deleted nucleotides, which implies abnormalities in thymic rearrangement. Shorter templates might be favored by PCR, yet because patient and control samples were amplified and corrected together, any such skew would affect both groups equally. Only small numbers of individuals were included in the HLA sub-analyses, which left unresolved whether HLA type had any influence on TCRB rearrangement.

The entire amount of isolated RNA was reverse transcribed using the High Capacity cDNA Reverse Transcription Kit, so the sequenced TCRB transcripts were expressed ones. Deep immunoSEQ sequencing was applied to naive, central memory and regulatory T cell samples, giving an average of roughly 3.6 million total reads per sample. Sorted cells were lysed in RLT buffer, and RNA was extracted using DNase-treated RNeasy Micro or Mini kits according to cell number. Each cell subset was processed separately to prevent cross-contamination, with patient and healthy donor samples processed together. The immunoSEQ multiplex PCR was used to amplify TCRB sequences from cDNA, generating 87-bp fragments that spanned the CDR3 region. Sequencing of the amplicons was performed on the Illumina HiSeq platform. As for how the authors treated the data: Synthetic template baselines were used to correct PCR bias computationally, reads within Hamming distance 2 were collapsed together, and singletons that could not be merged were discarded. By aligning reads against IMGT, V, D and J genes, CDR3 length, and insertions or deletions at six rearrangement sites were assigned. Within each subset, clonotype counts were normalized to the number of sorted cells before true diversity and Gini coefficients were calculated with the tcR R package. The overlap coefficient, calculated on TCRB nucleotide sequences, was used to measure repertoire sharing. Out-of-frame TCRB sequences from naive cells were analyzed as a proxy for the pre-selection repertoire. TCRdb re-hosts the immuneACCESS table, in-frame sequences only. Its copies lack some clones; in the studies checked, an unresolved V gene accounts for under half of them, and the cause for the rest is not known. V and J calls and clone size are as listed in that table; D and trimming were resolved from the DNA. For this sample the table gives around 260,000 clones, of which less than 30% were detected only once. 0.012% of the sample rests with the top ten.

Each donor gave one peripheral blood draw, averaging roughly 100 mL, which was collected into heparinised tubes. A BD FACSAria II was used to sort naive, central memory, regulatory and stem cell-like memory CD4+ T cells with a panel that included CD45RO, CCR7, CD25, CD127, CD95 and CD27. All sorted populations exceeded 98% purity. PBMCs were separated immediately by Lymphoprep density gradient centrifugation and were stained directly, without being cultured. Samples were stained and sorted in pairs, with one healthy donor and one patient per experiment, so that batch effects were minimized. The CDR3 runs 14 amino acids, cysteine and phenylalanine included. The kept DNA is CDR3 alone, 42 bases in frame from the first base. V is pared back by 6 bases and J by 1 base, with 13 bases lying between the germline termini. Sequences ENHRY (CDR1) and SYGVKD (CDR2) are obtained from the germline V gene.

The chain links TRBV10-3 with TRBJ2-7, with TRBD2 perhaps the D gene, on 6 matching bases. The receptor comes from a woman between 25 and 40 years old with type 1 diabetes. The sequencing sample was made of naive CD4+ T cells from blood. The cell subset or site label, read with the paper, signifies: true naive CD4+ T cells. The sequenced DNA is TGTGCCATCAGGGCTAGTGGGACTTCCTACGAGCAGTACTTC. Translation gives CAIRASGTSYEQYF.